This T cell receptor (beta chain) was documented in a study of control samples from healthy donors and cancer patients. The protocol was immunoSEQ multiplex PCR, while the TCRdb copy is restricted to in-frame clones and leaves out a portion. The sample lists around 90,000 clones, roughly nine tenths seen once, with roughly 21% in the top ten. There are 13 residues in the CDR3. V gave up 2 bases and J gave up 10 bases, with 14 bases separating them. The chain uses TRBV12-3 or TRBV12-4 and TRBJ1-1, with D unresolved. The sequencing sample was made of blood. The receptor was derived from a man aged 25-45 years in good health. In DNA form, the CDR3 reads TGTGCCAGCAGTTTATCCCCCCCTTCTGTAGCTTTCTTT. This gives the protein CASSLSPPSVAFF.